One and the same sample provided the 8 T cell receptor beta chains below, sequenced in a study of Graves' ophthalmopathy and Graves' hyperthyroidism. Amplified material comprised TCR beta CDR3 regions derived from RNA transcripts. Investigators did first-round RT-PCR with HTBI primers, then second-round multiplex PCR. A single record per CDR3 protein comes from TCRdb applying MiXCR to the multiplex PCR reads. The sample lists around 400,000 distinct CDR3 sequences, approximately 21% occurring once. Sequenced input: peripheral blood. The receptors originated from a woman aged 18 to 35 with stable Graves' hyperthyroidism.

This clonotype occurred a few times. The chain has TRBV3-1 and TRBJ2-7; D is uncertain. The CDR3 is 15 amino acids. Germline assignment: CDR1 LGHDT and CDR2 YNNKEL (reference sequence). V was clipped by 0 bases and J by 4 bases, with 13 bases between them. The DNA for the CDR3 is TGTGCCAGCAGCCAAGACCAAAGCGAGGCATACGAGCAGTACTTC. Amino acids: CASSQDQSEAYEQYF.

Of note for this clonotype: Germline and junction disagree at one end, which may indicate a read error. V usage is TRBV6-1 and J usage is TRBJ1-1, with TRBD1 identical over 8 bases. Germline CDR1 reads MNHNS; CDR2 reads SASEGT. The CDR3 is made up of 14 amino acids. The CDR3 DNA follows: TGCGCCAGCAGGCCCGGACAGGGGAACACTGAAGCTTTCTTT. This translates into CASRPGQGNTEAFF.

The V gene is TRBV6-4, the J gene TRBJ1-2; D unclear. Deletions cut 4 bases from V and 6 bases from J, with 9 bases between. This CDR3 region has 12 residues. Per the germline V gene, CDR1 is MRHNA and CDR2 is SNTAGT. CDR3 region: CASSAQSDGYTF. DNA of the CDR3: TGTGCCAGCAGTGCACAGAGTGATGGCTACACCTTC.

This clonotype was counted many times. The chain is built from TRBV15 and TRBJ2-2; the D gene is possibly TRBD1 (6 bases). Trimming removed 1 base at V and 5 bases at J, with 11 bases between. Germline-derived CDR1 and CDR2 are LNHNV and YYDKDF (reference sequence). The CDR3 covers 15 residues. The CDR3 reads CATSRGDRQTGELFF. The CDR3 coding sequence is TGTGCCACCAGCAGAGGTGACAGGCAAACCGGGGAGCTGTTTTTT.

This clonotype was observed at least ten times. The rearrangement links TRBV6-5 to TRBJ1-1, with D possibly matching TRBD1 (5 bases). The germline V gene has CDR1 MNHEY and CDR2 SVGAGI. This CDR3 spans 16 amino acids. V was cut by 1 base and J by 2 bases, with 14 bases left in between. CDR3 loop: CASSYYSPGQNTEAFF. CDR3 DNA: TGTGCCAGCAGTTACTATAGCCCTGGACAAAACACTGAAGCTTTCTTT.

This clonotype was seen a few times. This chain connects TRBV28 to TRBJ2-5; TRBD2 matches at 11 bases. The CDR3 runs to 18 residues. Trimming cost V 2 bases and J 5 bases; bases outside gene matches: 13. Germline CDR1 and CDR2: MDHEN and SYDVKM. This chain's CDR3 is CASSLDPLAGGPRETQYF. The CDR3 DNA reads as TGTGCCAGCAGTTTAGATCCGTTAGCGGGGGGGCCGCGGGAGACCCAGTACTTC.

This clonotype occurred many times. Germline and junction disagree at one end, which may indicate a read error. The chain recombines TRBV13 with TRBJ2-4; possible D gene TRBD2, 5 bases. The germline CDR1 and CDR2 sequences are PRHDT and FYEKMQ (reference sequence). The CDR3 is 15 amino acids. The CDR3 region has the DNA TGTGCCAGTAGCTCAATACTAGATCCCAAAAACATTCAGTACTTC. This encodes CASSSILDPKNIQYF.

Many counts were recorded for this clonotype. This chain uses TRBV7-3 with TRBJ2-7; a weak D match, TRBD1 (6 bases). The CDR3 extends over 15 amino acids. Germline V lookup: CDR1 SGHTA, CDR2 FQGTGA. With 5 bases removed from V and 2 bases from J, the gap between germline ends came to 16 bases. The CDR3 DNA follows: TGTGCCAGCAGCCCAAACGGGGACATCACCTACGAGCAGTACTTC. It translates to CASSPNGDITYEQYF.